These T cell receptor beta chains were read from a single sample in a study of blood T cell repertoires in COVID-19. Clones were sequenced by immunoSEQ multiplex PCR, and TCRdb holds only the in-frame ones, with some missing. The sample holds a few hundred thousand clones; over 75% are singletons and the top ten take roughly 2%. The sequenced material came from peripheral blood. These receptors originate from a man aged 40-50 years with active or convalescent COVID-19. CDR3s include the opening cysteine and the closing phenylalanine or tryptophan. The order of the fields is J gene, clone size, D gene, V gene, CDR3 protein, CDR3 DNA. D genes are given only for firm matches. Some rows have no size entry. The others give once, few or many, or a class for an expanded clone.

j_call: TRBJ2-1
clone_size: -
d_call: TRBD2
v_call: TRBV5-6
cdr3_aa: CASLLRLAGIYNEQFF
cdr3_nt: TGTGCCAGCCTCCTGAGACTAGCGGGAATCTACAATGAGCAGTTCTTC

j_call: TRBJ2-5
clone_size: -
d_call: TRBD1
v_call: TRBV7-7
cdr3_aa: CASSLHRGQETQYF
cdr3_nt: TGTGCCAGCAGCCTTCACAGGGGGCAAGAGACCCAGTACTTC

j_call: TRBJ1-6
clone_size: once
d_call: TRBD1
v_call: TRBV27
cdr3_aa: CASSSGQGLSPLHF
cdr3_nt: TGTGCCAGCAGTTCAGGACAGGGACTTTCACCCCTCCACTTT

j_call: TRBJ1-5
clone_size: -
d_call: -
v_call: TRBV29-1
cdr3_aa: CSVESGGVNQPQHF
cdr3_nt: TGCAGCGTTGAGTCGGGGGGCGTCAATCAGCCCCAGCATTTT

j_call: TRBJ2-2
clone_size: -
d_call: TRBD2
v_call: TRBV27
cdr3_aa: CASSSIAGLNTGELFF
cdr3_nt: TGTGCCAGCAGTTCAATAGCGGGACTGAACACCGGGGAGCTGTTTTTT

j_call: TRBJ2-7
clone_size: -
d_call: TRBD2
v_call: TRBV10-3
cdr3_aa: CAISGGLAGISSYEQYF
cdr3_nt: TGTGCCATCAGTGGGGGACTAGCGGGAATCTCCTCCTACGAGCAGTACTTC

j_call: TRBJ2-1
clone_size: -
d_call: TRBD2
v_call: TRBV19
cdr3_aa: CASTPSGGAVGHNEQFF
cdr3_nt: TGTGCCAGTACCCCTAGCGGGGGGGCGGTTGGGCATAATGAGCAGTTCTTC

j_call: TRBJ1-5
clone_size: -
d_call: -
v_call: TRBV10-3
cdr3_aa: CAISPGRGNQPQHF
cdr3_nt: TGTGCCATCAGCCCAGGGAGGGGCAATCAGCCCCAGCATTTT

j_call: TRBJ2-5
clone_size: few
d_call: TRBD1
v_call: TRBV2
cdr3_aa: CASSRQGAKETQYF
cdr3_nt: TGTGCCAGCAGTCGACAGGGGGCTAAGGAGACCCAGTACTTC

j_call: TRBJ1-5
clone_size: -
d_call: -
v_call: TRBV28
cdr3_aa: CASSPEDGQSQPQHF
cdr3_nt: TGTGCCAGCAGTCCGGAGGACGGGCAGTCTCAGCCCCAGCATTTT

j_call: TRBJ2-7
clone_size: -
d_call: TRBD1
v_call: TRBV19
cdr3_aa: CASSWGQGAYEQYF
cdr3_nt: TGTGCCAGTAGTTGGGGACAGGGGGCCTACGAGCAGTACTTC

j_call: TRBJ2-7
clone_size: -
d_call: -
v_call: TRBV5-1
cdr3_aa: CASSEVPSVAYEQYF
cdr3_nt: TGCGCCAGCAGCGAGGTCCCTAGCGTAGCCTACGAGCAGTACTTC

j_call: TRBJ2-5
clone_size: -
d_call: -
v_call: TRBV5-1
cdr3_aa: CASSRGQETQYF
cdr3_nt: TGCGCCAGCTCCCGGGGGCAAGAGACCCAGTACTTC

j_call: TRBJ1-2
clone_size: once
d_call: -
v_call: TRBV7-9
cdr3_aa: CASSLDIHGYTF
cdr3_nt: TGTGCCAGCAGCTTAGATATCCATGGCTACACCTTC

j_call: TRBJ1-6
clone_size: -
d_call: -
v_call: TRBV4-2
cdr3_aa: CASKFGGDPLHF
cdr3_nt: TGTGCCAGCAAATTTGGAGGGGATCCCCTCCACTTT

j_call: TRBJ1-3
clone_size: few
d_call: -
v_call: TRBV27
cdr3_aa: CASSMGSRSNSGNTIYF
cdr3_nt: TGTGCCAGCAGTATGGGCTCCAGGTCGAACTCTGGAAACACCATATATTTT

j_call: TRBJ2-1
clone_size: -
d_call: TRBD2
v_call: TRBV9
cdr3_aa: CASRGTGTSGYNEQFF
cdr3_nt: TGTGCCAGCAGGGGTACCGGGACTAGCGGATACAATGAGCAGTTCTTC

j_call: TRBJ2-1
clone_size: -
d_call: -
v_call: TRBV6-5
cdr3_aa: CASWRTGNEQFF
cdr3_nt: TGTGCCAGTTGGAGGACTGGCAATGAGCAGTTCTTC

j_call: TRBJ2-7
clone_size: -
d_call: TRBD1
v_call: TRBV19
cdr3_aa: CASSMPGQGAYEQYF
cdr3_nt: TGTGCCAGTAGTATGCCAGGACAGGGGGCGTACGAGCAGTACTTC

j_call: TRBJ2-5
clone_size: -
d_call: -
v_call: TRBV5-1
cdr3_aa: CASSFRVRETQYF
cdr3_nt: TGCGCCAGCAGCTTCAGGGTGCGAGAGACCCAGTACTTC

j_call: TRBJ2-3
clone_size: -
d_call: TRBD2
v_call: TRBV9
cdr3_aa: CASSPSLAGDHLSTDTQYF
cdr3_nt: TGTGCCAGCAGCCCGAGCCTAGCGGGAGATCACCTTAGCACAGATACGCAGTATTTT

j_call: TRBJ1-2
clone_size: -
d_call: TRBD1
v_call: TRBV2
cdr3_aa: CASRDRDHGYTF
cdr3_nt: TGTGCCAGCAGGGACAGGGACCATGGCTACACCTTC

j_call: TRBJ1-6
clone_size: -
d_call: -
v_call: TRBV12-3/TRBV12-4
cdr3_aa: CASTLGRGSPLHF
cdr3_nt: TGTGCCAGCACCCTAGGCCGGGGATCACCCCTCCACTTT

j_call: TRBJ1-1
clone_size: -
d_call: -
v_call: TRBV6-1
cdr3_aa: CASSEPPGNTEAFF
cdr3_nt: TGTGCCAGCAGTGAACCTCCAGGGAACACTGAAGCTTTCTTT

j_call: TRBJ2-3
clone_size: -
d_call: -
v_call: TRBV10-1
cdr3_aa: CASSESSARPPNTQYF
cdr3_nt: TGCGCCAGCAGTGAGTCGTCGGCCAGGCCACCGAATACGCAGTATTTT

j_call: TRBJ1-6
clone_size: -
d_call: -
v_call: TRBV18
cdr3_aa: CASSPKGTYNSPLHF
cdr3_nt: TGTGCCAGCTCACCAAAGGGGACCTATAATTCACCCCTCCACTTT

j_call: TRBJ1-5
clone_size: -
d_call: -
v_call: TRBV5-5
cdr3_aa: CASSLSGQPQHF
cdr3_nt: TGTGCCAGCAGCCTTTCAGGGCAGCCCCAGCATTTT

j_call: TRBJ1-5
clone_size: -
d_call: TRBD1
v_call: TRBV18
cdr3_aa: CASSPEGTGGRQPQHF
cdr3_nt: TGTGCCAGCTCACCAGAAGGGACAGGGGGACGCCAGCCCCAGCATTTT

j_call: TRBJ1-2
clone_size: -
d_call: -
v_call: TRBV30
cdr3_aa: CAWSVGGGGYTF
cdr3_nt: TGTGCCTGGAGTGTAGGCGGGGGTGGCTACACCTTC

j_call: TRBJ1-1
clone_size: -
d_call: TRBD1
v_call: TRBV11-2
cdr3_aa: CASSKTGTGGLNTEAFF
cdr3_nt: TGTGCCAGCAGTAAGACCGGGACAGGGGGCCTGAACACTGAAGCTTTCTTT

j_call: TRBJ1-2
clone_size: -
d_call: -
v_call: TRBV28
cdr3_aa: CASSNRRYGGYTF
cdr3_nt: TGTGCCAGCTCAAATCGGCGCTACGGGGGCTACACCTTC

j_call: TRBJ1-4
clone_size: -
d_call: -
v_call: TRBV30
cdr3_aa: CAWKQGGSGATNEKLFF
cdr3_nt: TGTGCCTGGAAACAGGGAGGGTCAGGTGCAACTAATGAAAAACTGTTTTTT

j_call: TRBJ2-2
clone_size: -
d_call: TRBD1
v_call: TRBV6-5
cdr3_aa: CASSALQGAGELFF
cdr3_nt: TGTGCCAGCAGCGCATTACAGGGGGCCGGGGAGCTGTTTTTT

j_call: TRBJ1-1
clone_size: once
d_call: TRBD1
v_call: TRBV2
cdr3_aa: CASRGTGGGLGTEAFF
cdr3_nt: TGTGCCAGCAGAGGGACAGGGGGCGGGTTGGGCACTGAAGCTTTCTTT

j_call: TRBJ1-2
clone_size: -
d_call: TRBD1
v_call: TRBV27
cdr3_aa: CASRRQGQRGYTF
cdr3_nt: TGTGCCAGCAGGAGACAGGGCCAGAGGGGCTACACCTTC

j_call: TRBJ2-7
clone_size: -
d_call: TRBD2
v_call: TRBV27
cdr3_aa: CASSLRGSGSYEQYF
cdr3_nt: TGTGCCAGCAGTTTGCGGGGGAGTGGGTCCTACGAGCAGTACTTC

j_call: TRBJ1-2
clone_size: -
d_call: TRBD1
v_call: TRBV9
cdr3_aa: CASTAGGNYGYTF
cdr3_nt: TGTGCCAGCACCGCAGGGGGCAACTATGGCTACACCTTC

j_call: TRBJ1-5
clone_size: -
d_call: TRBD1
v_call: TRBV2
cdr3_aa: CASSPDRLSNQPQHF
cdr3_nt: TGTGCCAGCAGTCCGGACAGGTTGAGCAATCAGCCCCAGCATTTT

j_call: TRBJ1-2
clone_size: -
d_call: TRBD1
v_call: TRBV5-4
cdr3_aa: CASSLDRGQNGYTF
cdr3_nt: TGTGCCAGCAGCTTAGACAGGGGGCAGAATGGCTACACCTTC

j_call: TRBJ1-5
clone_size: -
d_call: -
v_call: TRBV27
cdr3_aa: CASSLQGGQPQHF
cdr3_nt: TGTGCCAGCAGTTTACAGGGTGGGCAGCCCCAGCATTTT

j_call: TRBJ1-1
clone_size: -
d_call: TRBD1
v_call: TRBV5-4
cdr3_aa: CASRKDRGIDTEAFF
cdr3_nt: TGTGCCAGCAGAAAGGACAGGGGTATAGACACTGAAGCTTTCTTT

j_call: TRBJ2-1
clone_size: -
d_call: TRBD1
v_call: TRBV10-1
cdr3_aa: CASSESGQGWNEQFF
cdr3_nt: TGCGCCAGCAGTGAGTCGGGACAGGGGTGGAATGAGCAGTTCTTC

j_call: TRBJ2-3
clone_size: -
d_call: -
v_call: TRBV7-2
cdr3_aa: CASSSRFTDTQYF
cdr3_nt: TGTGCCAGCAGCTCGAGATTCACAGATACGCAGTATTTT

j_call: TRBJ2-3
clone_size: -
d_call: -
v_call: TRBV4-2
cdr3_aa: CASSQDRSGGAGYTDTQYF
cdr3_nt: TGTGCCAGCAGCCAAGACCGCTCCGGCGGGGCGGGGTACACAGATACGCAGTATTTT

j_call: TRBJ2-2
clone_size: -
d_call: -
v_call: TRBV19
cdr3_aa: CASSIHPTGRGHDTNTGELFF
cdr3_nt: TGTGCCAGTAGTATCCACCCCACGGGCAGGGGCCACGACACGAACACCGGGGAGCTGTTTTTT

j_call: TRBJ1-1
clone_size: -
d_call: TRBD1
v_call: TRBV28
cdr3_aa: CASRPGQGAVNTEAFF
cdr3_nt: TGTGCCAGCAGGCCGGGACAGGGGGCCGTGAACACTGAAGCTTTCTTT

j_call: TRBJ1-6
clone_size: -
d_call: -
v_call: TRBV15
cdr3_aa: CATRITWGRVGSPLHF
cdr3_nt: TGTGCCACCAGAATCACCTGGGGCAGGGTGGGTTCACCCCTCCACTTT

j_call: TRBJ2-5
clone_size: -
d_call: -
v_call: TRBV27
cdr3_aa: CASSLVGVQETQYF
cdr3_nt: TGTGCCAGCAGTTTAGTCGGGGTACAAGAGACCCAGTACTTC

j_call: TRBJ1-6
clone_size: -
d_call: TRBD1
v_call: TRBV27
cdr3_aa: CASSDRGGSPLHF
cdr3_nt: TGTGCCAGCTCCGACAGGGGAGGTTCACCCCTCCACTTT

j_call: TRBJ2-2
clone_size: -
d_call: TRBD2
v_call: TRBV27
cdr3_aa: CASSLRGGLTGELFF
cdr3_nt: TGTGCCAGCAGTTTACGGGGGGGCCTCACCGGGGAGCTGTTTTTT

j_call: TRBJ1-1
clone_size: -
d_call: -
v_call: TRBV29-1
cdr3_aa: CSVDSGWGMNTEAFF
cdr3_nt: TGCAGCGTTGACAGCGGGTGGGGAATGAACACTGAAGCTTTCTTT

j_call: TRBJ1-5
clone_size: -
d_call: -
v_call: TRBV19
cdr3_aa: CASSLDRTGGNQPQHF
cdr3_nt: TGTGCCAGTAGCCTCGACAGGACCGGCGGCAATCAGCCCCAGCATTTT

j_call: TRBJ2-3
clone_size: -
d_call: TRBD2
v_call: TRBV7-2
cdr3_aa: CASSLWVAGVSDTQYF
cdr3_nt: TGTGCCAGCAGCTTATGGGTAGCGGGAGTTTCAGATACGCAGTATTTT

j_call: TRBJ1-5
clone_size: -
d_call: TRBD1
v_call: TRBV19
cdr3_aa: CASGGGQGGNQPQHF
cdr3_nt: TGTGCCAGCGGAGGGGGACAGGGTGGCAATCAGCCCCAGCATTTT